This T cell receptor (beta chain) was obtained from a study of control samples from healthy donors and cancer patients. Sequencing used immunoSEQ multiplex PCR; TCRdb keeps in-frame clones, though not all of them. The sample consists of approximately 110,000 clones, roughly 89% of them appearing once. The CDR3 has 18 residues. Trimming removed 2 bases from V and 8 bases from J, with 24 bases in between. Germline assignment: CDR1 MNHEY and CDR2 SMNVEV (reference sequence). Input material: blood. The rearrangement joins TRBV27 to TRBJ1-4; D might be TRBD1 (6 bases). The TCR originated in a woman in her 50s in good health. CDR3 region: CASSLVRAVTGTMEKLFF. CDR3 nucleotide sequence: TGTGCCAGCAGTTTAGTTCGTGCGGTGACCGGGACAATGGAAAAACTGTTTTTT.